This T cell receptor (beta chain) appears in the sequencing data of a study of shared clonotypes between healthy human individuals. TCRdb's table, derived via immunoSEQ multiplex PCR, lists solely in-frame clones and lacks some. The table lists 2 million to 2.5 million clones, roughly 93% of them singletons. The CDR3 spans 13 residues. The V end was cut by 0 bases, the J end by 4 bases, with 5 bases between. CDR1 is SGHRS and CDR2 is YFSETQ in the germline V gene. As regards this clone: The sample has other DNA sequences that encode this CDR3 too.

Healthy and HIV-negative, the adult donors had no recent acute infections or vaccinations. The donors were all Caucasian adults (living in Nashville, Tennessee). This clonotype originated in a man between 18 and 35 years old in good health. Some clones in this sample may be carry-over from other donors' samples. The gene calls are TRBV5-1 and TRBJ2-1; D gene unclear. The sample comprised naive CD4+ T cells from PBMCs. Indicated subset: CD45RA+ positively selected. CDR3 in DNA: TGCGCCAGCAGCTTGGGGGCTTACAATGAGCAGTTCTTC. It yields the protein CASSLGAYNEQFF.